This T cell receptor (beta chain) was found in a study of T cells in Graves' hyperthyroidism and ophthalmopathy. This CDR3 is 13 amino acids long. The germline CDR1 and CDR2 sequences are ENHRY and SYGVKD. Trimming cost V 6 bases and J 0 bases, with 8 bases left between them. This clonotype was seen more than once but under ten times. Regions amplified from RNA transcripts were the TCR beta CDR3 regions. A first-round RT-PCR of the TCR CDR3 used the HTBI primer set. TCRdb used MiXCR to reprocess the multiplex PCR reads, holding one entry per CDR3 protein. The sample holds fewer than 650,000 distinct CDR3 sequences, 46% seen once.

This chain connects TRBV10-3 to TRBJ1-1; D perhaps matches TRBD1 (6 bases). Material: peripheral blood or thyroid tissue (not recorded which). The origin of this receptor is an adult woman with Graves' disease, either hyperthyroidism or ophthalmopathy (not recorded which). The CDR3 DNA reads TGTGCCATCAGGGGGGACATGAACACTGAAGCTTTCTTT. It specifies CAIRGDMNTEAFF.